This T cell receptor beta chain was captured by sequencing in a study of Ad26.COV2.S vaccination and SARS-CoV-2 variants. This CDR3 is 17 amino acids long. The germline V gene encodes CDR1 SEHNR and CDR2 FQNEAQ (reference sequence). The J segment lost 3 bases and the V segment lost 5 bases, leaving 12 bases of the junction unmatched. With regard to this clone: The target antigen is unknown.

The treatment was: around 19 received Ad26.COV2.S at low or high dose, single or two shots; 5 received placebo; per-sample allocation not given. Sampling occurred on day 63 after the first vaccine or placebo injection. An 18-55-year-old adult in Boston served as donor. The assay was immunoSEQ multiplex PCR, and TCRdb's table has in-frame clones only and misses some. This table holds roughly 300,000 clones, 86% found once. Whole-study findings and limits: Similar non-spike TCR breadth was observed in recipients of vaccine and of placebo.

This clonotype originated in a person aged 18-65 years who received the Ad26.COV2.S COVID-19 vaccine or a placebo. The chain couples TRBV7-9 to TRBJ2-2; 7 bases match TRBD1. This material consisted of peripheral blood, taken in a trial of Ad26.COV2.S vaccine versus placebo. The CDR3 DNA reads TGTGCCAGCAGCCATACCGGGACAGAGTGGCACACCGGGGAGCTGTTTTTT. Translating gives CASSHTGTEWHTGELFF.